One sample yielded the 30 T cell receptor beta chains listed below, sequenced in a study of blood T cell repertoires in COVID-19. Repertoires were generated with immunoSEQ multiplex PCR, while TCRdb's copy carries only in-frame clones and drops some. The table lists 70,000 or so clones, roughly 80% of them singletons. The sample consisted of peripheral blood. Receptors originate from a man in his 60s with acute or convalescent COVID-19.

The chain is built from TRBV18 and TRBJ1-2; no reliable D call. From germline, CDR1 is KGHSH and CDR2 LQKENI. The V and J ends lost 6 bases and 6 bases respectively, with 20 bases between them. The CDR3 totals 15 residues. CDR3 nucleotide sequence: TGTGCCAGCTCCCCCGGCCCGGGTCGGGAGAATGGCTACACCTTC. Its translation is CASSPGPGRENGYTF.

The chain links TRBV4-2 to TRBJ2-5; a weak D match, TRBD2 (5 bases). CDR3 size: 13 residues. The V and J ends lost 0 bases and 14 bases respectively, with 16 bases between them. Looked up from germline, CDR1 is LGHNA and CDR2 is YNFKEQ. The CDR3 nucleotides read TGTGCCAGCAGCCAAGAGAGGGCATTAGTGATATACTTC. Protein sequence: CASSQERALVIYF.

V and J are TRBV6-5 and TRBJ2-1, with 8 bases lining up with TRBD1. The CDR3 runs 16 residues. The V gene end was trimmed by 4 bases and the J gene end by 0 bases; junction bases not matched to a gene: 5. Looked up from germline, CDR1 is MNHEY and CDR2 is SVGAGI. CDR3 protein: CASSLTGGRSYNEQFF. The CDR3, as DNA: TGTGCCAGCAGTTTAACAGGGGGACGCTCCTACAATGAGCAGTTCTTC.

The J gene is TRBJ1-4, the V gene TRBV29-1, with 8 nucleotides matching TRBD1. Germline CDR1 is SQVTM and CDR2 is ANQGSEA. V shed 6 bases, J shed 1 base, and the junction held 4 bases outside the gene matches. The CDR3 runs to 14 residues. The CDR3: CSVFTGGTNEKLFF. CDR3 sequence (DNA): TGCAGCGTATTCACAGGGGGAACTAATGAAAAACTGTTTTTT.

In nucleotides, the CDR3 is TGTGCCAGCAGCTTAGGTCAGGGTTTACAAGAGACCCAGTACTTC. Translated, it gives CASSLGQGLQETQYF. The chain employs TRBV11-3 and TRBJ2-5; possible D gene TRBD1, 5 bases. This CDR3 region has 15 residues. Trimming pared 1 base from V and 2 bases from J, leaving 11 bases between. CDR1 and CDR2 (germline): SGHNT, YENEEA.

V gene TRBV4-3 combines with J gene TRBJ2-3; D is perhaps TRBD2 (5 bases). Germline values: CDR1 LGHNA, CDR2 YSLEER. Trimming removed 4 bases from V and 0 bases from J, with 14 bases in between. The CDR3 is made up of 16 amino acids. CDR3 loop: CASSRREPPSTDTQYF. CDR3 DNA: TGCGCCAGCAGCCGCCGGGAACCGCCTAGCACAGATACGCAGTATTTT.

This chain uses TRBV7-8 with TRBJ1-2; maybe TRBD1 (5 bases). The V end was cut by 0 bases, the J end by 7 bases, with 12 bases between. Per the germline V gene, CDR1 is SGHVS and CDR2 is FQNEAQ. CDR3 length: 14 residues. The CDR3 DNA follows: TGTGCCAGCAGCTTAGCGCGAGGACAAACTGGCTACACCTTC. It translates to CASSLARGQTGYTF.

The J gene is TRBJ1-1, the V gene TRBV7-3, with 10 bases matching TRBD1. Germline V lookup: CDR1 SGHTA, CDR2 FQGTGA. The trim removed 4 bases at V and 5 bases at J, leaving 7 bases unmatched. The CDR3 length is 15 residues. CDR3 DNA: TGTGCCAGCAGCTCGGGACAGGGGACGAGAACTGAAGCTTTCTTT. Protein: CASSSGQGTRTEAFF.

This clone has just a few counts. The V and J genes are TRBV12-3 or TRBV12-4 and TRBJ1-5, with 7 bases that match TRBD1. CDR3 size: 13 residues. V was pared by 7 bases and J by 7 bases, with 7 bases of the junction left unmatched. The CDR3, as DNA: TGTGCCAGCAATGAACAGGGGAGCCAGCCCCAGCATTTT. The encoded protein is CASNEQGSQPQHF.

The chain recombines TRBV4-1 with TRBJ2-5; 8 nucleotides align to TRBD2. CDR1 and CDR2 from the germline V gene are MGHRA and YSYEKL. The CDR3 totals 18 residues. Germline trimming cut 2 bases from V and 2 bases from J; bases unmatched to any gene: 13. The CDR3 region is CASSQLTSGGSGQETQYF. CDR3 nucleotide sequence: TGCGCCAGCAGCCAATTGACCAGCGGGGGTAGTGGGCAAGAGACCCAGTACTTC.

The chain links TRBV5-1 to TRBJ2-2; 7 bases are shared with TRBD1. J gave up 5 bases and V 1 base, and 8 bases lay outside the gene matches. The CDR3 length is 16 residues. The V gene's germline CDR1 is SGHRS and CDR2 YFSETQ. The CDR3 coding sequence is TGCGCCAGCAGCTTGTTGAGTACAGGGGTAACCGGGGAGCTGTTTTTT. Amino acid sequence: CASSLLSTGVTGELFF.

The chain combines TRBV19 with TRBJ1-1; tentative D call: TRBD1 (5 bases). V was cut by 11 bases and J by 1 base, with 14 bases left in between. CDR3 length equals 13 residues. The germline gives CDR1 LNHDA, CDR2 SQIVND (reference sequence). CDR3 bases: TGTGCCGAACGAGGGGAGGGGAACACTGAAGCTTTCTTT. It specifies CAERGEGNTEAFF.

The V call is TRBV5-6, the J call TRBJ2-3, with D perhaps matching TRBD2 (5 bases). Germline CDR1 and CDR2: SGHDT and YYEEEE. The CDR3 runs to 14 residues. V dropped 2 bases and J dropped 2 bases, with 9 bases sitting between them. This chain's CDR3 is CASSLRGATDTQYF. In DNA form, the CDR3 reads TGTGCCAGCAGCTTACGGGGAGCCACAGATACGCAGTATTTT.

This chain joins TRBV9 and TRBJ2-3, with a possible D match to TRBD1 (6 bases). The CDR3 spans 15 residues. CDR1 is SGDLS and CDR2 is YYNGEE in the germline V gene. Deletions cut 0 bases from V and 3 bases from J, with 11 bases between. This chain's CDR3 is CASSVVGQGTDTQYF. The CDR3 nucleotides read TGTGCCAGCAGCGTAGTAGGTCAGGGGACAGATACGCAGTATTTT.

J is TRBJ2-1 and V is TRBV21-1; the D segment call TRBD2 is taken from the table without a DNA check. TRBV21-1 is given as a pseudogene. The CDR3 consists of 16 residues. As DNA, the CDR3 is TGTGCCAGCATATATAGCGGGGGAGGTTCCTACAATGAGCAGTTCTTC. Amino acids: CASIYSGGGSYNEQFF.

The rearrangement links TRBV7-8 to TRBJ1-2, with a tentative D call TRBD1 (5 bases). Germline lookup yields CDR1 SGHVS and CDR2 FQNEAQ. The CDR3 loop spans 15 amino acids. Trimming pared 3 bases from V and 3 bases from J, leaving 14 bases between. CDR3: CASSFSGQGYYGYTF. As DNA, the CDR3 is TGTGCCAGCAGCTTTTCAGGGCAGGGCTACTATGGCTACACCTTC.

The chain couples TRBV19 to TRBJ2-3, with D possibly being TRBD1 (5 bases). The CDR3 runs to 15 residues. The germline V gene encodes CDR1 LNHDA and CDR2 SQIVND (reference sequence). Trimming left V 5 bases short and J 4 bases short, with 16 bases between. CDR3 sequence: CASSLWGGRPDTQYF. The CDR3 bases are TGTGCCAGTAGTCTTTGGGGCGGCAGACCAGATACGCAGTATTTT.

The chain is built from TRBV5-5 and TRBJ2-5; no reliable D call. This CDR3 spans 12 amino acids. From germline, CDR1 is SGHKS and CDR2 YYEKEE (reference sequence). V shed 2 bases and J shed 0 bases, with 2 bases lying between them. This chain's CDR3 is CASSFNQETQYF. CDR3 nucleotides: TGTGCCAGCAGCTTCAACCAAGAGACCCAGTACTTC.

V usage is TRBV6-5 and J usage is TRBJ2-1; 7 nucleotides align to TRBD2. Germline CDR1 reads MNHEY; CDR2 reads SVGAGI. This CDR3 contains 15 residues. J lost 7 bases, V lost 4 bases, and 10 bases had no gene match. CDR3 region: CASSSGGTKGNEQFF. CDR3 DNA: TGTGCCAGCAGTTCAGGCGGGACTAAGGGTAATGAGCAGTTCTTC.

V and J are TRBV3-1 (or the pseudogene TRBV3-2) and TRBJ1-2, with no clear D. CDR3 length: 11 residues. V lost 3 bases, J lost 4 bases, and 3 bases lay in between. Germline V gene data show CDR1 as LGHDT and CDR2 as YNNKEL (reference sequence). The DNA of the CDR3 is TGTGCCAGCAGCCATCTCTATGGCTACACCTTC. Residues: CASSHLYGYTF.

This chain connects TRBV7-2 to TRBJ2-7; 7 bases are shared with TRBD1. Unmatched junction bases numbered 10, after V lost 5 bases and J lost 3 bases. Germline CDR1 reads SGHTA; CDR2 reads FQGNSA. The CDR3 runs to 15 residues. The CDR3 loop is CASSGPGQRIYEQYF. Written as DNA, the CDR3 is TGTGCCAGCAGCGGACCGGGACAGAGAATCTACGAGCAGTACTTC.

The chain employs TRBV11-3 and TRBJ2-7, with 8 bases fitting TRBD2. The CDR3 spans 14 residues. V was clipped by 2 bases and J by 3 bases; unmatched bases: 3. Germline lookup yields CDR1 SGHNT and CDR2 YENEEA. CDR3 sequence reads: CASSLLSGGYEQYF. In nucleotides, the CDR3 is TGTGCCAGCAGCTTATTGAGCGGGGGCTACGAGCAGTACTTC.

This clone showed up just a few times. The chain carries TRBV4-3 and TRBJ2-1, with D uncertain. Germline CDR1 reads LGHNA; CDR2 reads YSLEER. The CDR3 sequence is 15 residues long. The V end was cut by 1 base, the J end by 3 bases, with 10 bases between. The CDR3 region is CASSQAPGIYNEQFF. CDR3 DNA: TGCGCCAGCAGCCAAGCCCCGGGTATCTACAATGAGCAGTTCTTC.

The chain combines TRBV9 with TRBJ2-5, with 11 bases identical to TRBD1. This CDR3 region has 16 residues. Per germline, CDR1 SGDLS and CDR2 YYNGEE. V was pared by 0 bases and J by 5 bases, with 6 bases of the junction left unmatched. CDR3: CASSVAGQGAGETQYF. CDR3 nucleotides: TGTGCCAGCAGCGTAGCCGGACAGGGGGCGGGTGAGACCCAGTACTTC. Combining the CDR3 with reference TRBV9 and TRBJ2-5 gives the whole variable domain DSGVTQTPKHLITATGQRVTLRCSPRSGDLSVYWYQQSLDQGLQFLIQYYNGEERAKGNILERFSAQQFPDLHSELNLSSLELGDSALYFCASSVAGQGAGETQYFGPGTRLLVL.

This clone came up a few times. The gene calls are TRBV15 and TRBJ1-2; maybe TRBD1 (5 bases). V was pared by 0 bases and J by 4 bases, with 18 bases between. The CDR3 runs 17 residues. Germline V gives CDR1 LNHNV, CDR2 YYDKDF (reference sequence). The DNA of the CDR3 is TGTGCCACCAGCAGAGATTTAGTACCCAGGGTGGGCTATGGCTACACCTTC. Protein: CATSRDLVPRVGYGYTF.

This clone was observed once. The rearrangement links TRBV11-3 to TRBJ2-3; tentatively, D is TRBD2 (5 bases). Between the trimmed V and J ends, which lost 4 bases and 6 bases, there was a span of 11 bases. Germline V lookup: CDR1 SGHNT, CDR2 YENEEA. The CDR3 length is 13 residues. CDR3 protein: CASSSNTGDTQYF. CDR3 coding DNA: TGTGCCAGCAGCTCAAACACGGGGGATACGCAGTATTTT.

This clone was counted a few times. The chain uses TRBV5-1 and TRBJ2-1; a weak D match, TRBD2 (5 bases). Trimming removed 0 bases from V and 7 bases from J, with 14 bases in between. Germline V gene sequence: CDR1 SGHRS, CDR2 YFSETQ. The CDR3 consists of 15 residues. The CDR3 bases are TGCGCCAGCAGCTTGGAGCCAGGCCCGGGGAATGAGCAGTTCTTC. Translating it yields CASSLEPGPGNEQFF.

There are a few counts of this clone. This chain connects TRBV6-5 to TRBJ1-5, with TRBD1 as a possible D gene (6 bases). Deletions cut 9 bases from V and 5 bases from J, with 17 bases between. The germline V gene encodes CDR1 MNHEY and CDR2 SVGAGI. The length of the CDR3 is 14 residues. The CDR3 loop is CASSGAQAYQPQHF. CDR3 DNA sequence: TGTGCCAGTTCAGGGGCGCAGGCCTATCAGCCCCAGCATTTT.

The CDR3 coding sequence is TGTGCCAGCAGCCCGGGTCCTCGGGCCCTCCACTTT. Translation gives CASSPGPRALHF. The chain links TRBV7-2 to TRBJ1-6; no reliable D call. From germline, CDR1 is SGHTA and CDR2 FQGNSA. V lost 5 bases to trimming and J lost 14 bases, with 13 bases between them. CDR3 length equals 12 residues.

The chain recombines TRBV7-2 with TRBJ2-7, with D possibly TRBD1 on 7 matching bases. V lost 2 bases to trimming and J lost 2 bases, with 16 bases between them. Germline-derived CDR1 and CDR2 are SGHTA and FQGNSA. The CDR3 sequence is 16 residues long. CDR3 DNA sequence: TGTGCCAGCAGCTTACGGCAGGCAGGGGGGCCCTACGAGCAGTACTTC. Its translation is CASSLRQAGGPYEQYF.